These 23 T cell receptor beta chains share one sample of origin, sequenced in a study of blood T cell repertoires in COVID-19. Sequencing was performed with immunoSEQ multiplex PCR; in TCRdb, only in-frame clones are kept and a portion is missing. The sample contains approximately 92,000 clones, over 70% of which appear only once. Sequences were obtained from peripheral blood. The receptors come from a man between 50 and 59 years old who had recovered from COVID-19.

This clone has only a few counts. The rearrangement uses TRBV9 and TRBJ2-7, with 7 bases aligning to TRBD1. The germline gives CDR1 SGDLS, CDR2 YYNGEE. The CDR3 runs to 15 residues. J gave up 0 bases and V 4 bases, and 7 bases lay outside the gene matches. In DNA form, the CDR3 reads TGTGCCAGCAGCCCCCGACAGGGTCTCTCCTACGAGCAGTACTTC. Its translation is CASSPRQGLSYEQYF.

A few counts support this clone. The chain combines TRBV21-1 with TRBJ2-7; the D call in the table, TRBD1, was not verified against the DNA. TRBV21-1 is a listed pseudogene. CDR3 size: 17 residues. CDR3 nucleotides: TGTGCCAGCAGCAAAGCGATGGGGACAGGGGGTTCCTACGAGCAGTACTTC. Protein product: CASSKAMGTGGSYEQYF.

The gene calls are TRBV27 and TRBJ2-2, with 9 bases fitting TRBD2. The CDR3 has 20 residues. Trimming removed 5 bases from V and 6 bases from J; junction bases left unmatched: 22. Germline lookup yields CDR1 MNHEY and CDR2 SMNVEV (reference sequence). DNA for the CDR3: TGTGCCAGCAGTCCCAGGACCCCTTTAGCGGGAGAGGTTTATGCCGGGGAGCTGTTTTTT. Translated: CASSPRTPLAGEVYAGELFF.

This clone is a singleton in its sample. The rearrangement links TRBV5-6 to TRBJ1-1; D gene unclear. The CDR3 contains 14 residues. Per germline, CDR1 SGHDT and CDR2 YYEEEE. Trimming stripped 1 base from V and 7 bases from J, with 14 bases between. CDR3 protein: CASSLWGYGIEAFF. CDR3 sequence (DNA): TGTGCCAGCAGCTTGTGGGGTTACGGGATTGAAGCTTTCTTT.

The chain recombines TRBV29-1 with TRBJ2-3; 15 bases are a match to TRBD2. Germline CDR1 reads SQVTM; CDR2 reads ANQGSEA. The CDR3 spans 17 residues. The V segment lost 6 bases and the J segment 2 bases; nucleotides outside the gene matches: 9. The CDR3 DNA is TGCAGCGTGGACAGGGGACTAGCGGGAGGCTCCACAGATACGCAGTATTTT. It is translated as CSVDRGLAGGSTDTQYF.

The chain carries TRBV9 and TRBJ2-3; 8 bases match TRBD2. Germline CDR1 and CDR2: SGDLS and YYNGEE. The CDR3 extends over 16 amino acids. V lost 4 bases, J lost 4 bases, and 11 bases stayed unmatched. In nucleotides, the CDR3 is TGTGCCAGCAGCCCCCGGGGGGGGCGTGGGTCAGATACGCAGTATTTT. Protein sequence: CASSPRGGRGSDTQYF.

The V gene is TRBV5-6, the J gene TRBJ2-7; TRBD2 is a possible D gene (5 bases). The germline V gene has CDR1 SGHDT and CDR2 YYEEEE. CDR3 length: 12 residues. Trimming pared 5 bases from V and 2 bases from J, leaving 8 bases between. CDR3 nucleotide sequence: TGTGCCAGCAGGTCCGGGGCCTACGAGCAGTACTTC. Its protein is CASRSGAYEQYF.

This clone was seen a few times. V and J are TRBV28 and TRBJ1-2; TRBD1 aligns across 7 bases. CDR1 and CDR2 from the germline V gene are MDHEN and SYDVKM. The trim removed 4 bases at V and 7 bases at J, leaving 12 bases unmatched. The CDR3 totals 15 residues. CDR3 nucleotide sequence: TGTGCCAGCAGTTCTCTGGACTACAGGGGCCTTGGCTACACCTTC. This encodes CASSSLDYRGLGYTF.

The chain is built from TRBV5-4 and TRBJ2-4; unclear D gene. The V gene lost 2 bases and the J gene lost 0 bases, with 12 bases spanning the gap. Germline V gene sequence: CDR1 SGHNT, CDR2 YYREEE (reference sequence). The CDR3 runs to 16 residues. CDR3 region: CASSFIEKAAKNIQYF. CDR3 bases: TGTGCCAGCAGCTTTATCGAGAAAGCAGCCAAAAACATTCAGTACTTC. The full variable domain, rest sourced from reference TRBV5-4 and TRBJ2-4, is ETGVTQSPTHLIKTRGQQVTLRCSSQSGHNTVSWYQQALGQGPQFIFQYYREEENGRGNFPPRFSGLQFPNYSSELNVNALELDDSALYLCASSFIEKAAKNIQYFGAGTRLSVL.

CDR3 residues: CASSQEGGTGPQHF. DNA for the CDR3: TGTGCCAGCAGCCAAGAAGGAGGGACGGGCCCCCAGCATTTT. The chain employs TRBV3-1 (or the pseudogene TRBV3-2) and TRBJ1-5, with D perhaps TRBD1 (5 bases). The germline gives CDR1 LGHDT, CDR2 YNNKEL (reference sequence). Trimming removed 0 bases at V and 10 bases at J, with 13 bases between. The CDR3 sequence is 14 residues long.

The V call is TRBV7-9, the J call TRBJ1-5, with 9 bases lining up with TRBD1. J gave up 0 bases and V 8 bases, and 5 bases lay outside the gene matches. This CDR3 comprises 15 residues. The germline CDR1 and CDR2 sequences are SEHNR and FQNEAQ (reference sequence). The CDR3 DNA is TGTGCCAGCCAGCGGACAGGGGATAGCAATCAGCCCCAGCATTTT. This codes for CASQRTGDSNQPQHF. The variable domain in full, completed from reference TRBV7-9 and TRBJ1-5, reads DTGVSQNPRHKITKRGQNVTFRCDPISEHNRLYWYRQTLGQGPEFLTYFQNEAQLEKSRLLSDRFSAERPKGSFSTLEIQRTEQGDSAMYLCASQRTGDSNQPQHFGDGTRLSIL.

The chain couples TRBV2 to TRBJ1-5, with D possibly matching TRBD1 (6 bases). The germline V gene encodes CDR1 SNHLY and CDR2 FYNNEI. The CDR3 has 14 residues. Between the trimmed V and J ends, which lost 6 bases and 0 bases, there was a span of 9 bases. The CDR3 region has the DNA TGTGCCAGCAGGACAGGTAATAGCAATCAGCCCCAGCATTTT. Amino acids: CASRTGNSNQPQHF.

V and J are TRBV19 and TRBJ1-3; no clear D gene. Germline V gene sequence: CDR1 LNHDA, CDR2 SQIVND (reference sequence). The CDR3 totals 13 residues. V dropped 6 bases and J dropped 2 bases, with 8 bases sitting between them. DNA for the CDR3: TGTGCCAGTAGACTGGGCACTGGAAACACCATATATTTT. Protein sequence: CASRLGTGNTIYF.

The rearrangement links TRBV7-9 to TRBJ1-1, with 7 nucleotides matching TRBD1. Per germline, CDR1 SEHNR and CDR2 FQNEAQ (reference sequence). The CDR3 is 13 residues long. V trimming: 5 bases; J trimming: 8 bases; junction bases outside the gene matches: 8. The CDR3 sequence is CASSPRQGSEAFF. Here the CDR3 DNA reads TGTGCCAGCAGCCCCAGACAGGGTAGCGAAGCTTTCTTT.

This clone is a singleton in its sample. The rearrangement joins TRBV13 to TRBJ2-5; tentative D call: TRBD2 (6 bases). Trimming took 4 bases from V and 4 from J, leaving 19 bases between them. This CDR3 region has 16 residues. The germline gives CDR1 PRHDT, CDR2 FYEKMQ (reference sequence). The CDR3 reads CASSSKGPGVGETQYF. The CDR3 DNA follows: TGTGCCAGCAGCTCGAAAGGTCCGGGGGTGGGAGAGACCCAGTACTTC.

This clone was counted many times. This chain uses TRBV6-2 or TRBV6-3 with TRBJ1-5, with unresolved D. There are 14 residues in the CDR3. Trimming removed 4 bases at V and 0 bases at J, with 7 bases between. Germline values: CDR1 MNHEY, CDR2 SVGEGT. The CDR3: CASSSLYSNQPQHF. In DNA form, the CDR3 reads TGTGCCAGCAGTTCCTTGTATAGCAATCAGCCCCAGCATTTT.

The chain's CDR3 is CAISESRVAGGNTGELFF. The CDR3, as DNA: TGTGCCATCAGTGAGTCGAGAGTAGCGGGGGGGAACACCGGGGAGCTGTTTTTT. This sequence joins TRBV10-3 and TRBJ2-2, with 10 nucleotides matching TRBD2. CDR1 and CDR2 from the germline V gene are ENHRY and SYGVKD. CDR3 length: 18 amino acids. After removal of 0 bases from V and 1 base from J, the junction contained 5 bases not matched to a gene.

Here the CDR3 DNA reads TGTGCCAGCAGTGATGGGACAGGTCGACTAAAACTGTTTTTT. Its translation: CASSDGTGRLKLFF. The J gene is TRBJ1-4, the V gene TRBV6-1, with TRBD1 matching over 8 bases. This CDR3 spans 14 amino acids. Trimming removed 3 bases from V and 10 bases from J; junction bases left unmatched: 7. In germline, CDR1 is MNHNS, CDR2 SASEGT.

The chain has TRBV19 and TRBJ2-1; maybe TRBD2 (7 bases). Deletions cut 10 bases from V and 6 bases from J, with 16 bases between. This CDR3 spans 13 amino acids. From germline, CDR1 is LNHDA and CDR2 SQIVND (reference sequence). The CDR3 here is CATQRGGSNEQFF. Written as DNA, the CDR3 is TGTGCCACCCAAAGGGGGGGCAGCAATGAGCAGTTCTTC.

The chain is built from TRBV6-1 and TRBJ2-1; perhaps TRBD2 as D (6 bases). Looked up from germline, CDR1 is MNHNS and CDR2 is SASEGT. The ends were cut back, 3 bases at V and 3 bases at J, with 12 bases in the middle. This CDR3 spans 15 amino acids. In DNA, the CDR3 is TGTGCCAGCAGTGAGGGAGGCTTCCTCTACAATGAGCAGTTCTTC. Translating gives CASSEGGFLYNEQFF.

V gene TRBV12-3 or TRBV12-4 combines with J gene TRBJ1-6; 8 nucleotides align to TRBD1. Trimming took 6 bases from V and 10 from J; bases not matched to a gene: 5. The CDR3 runs 13 residues. CDR3 nucleotide sequence: TGTGCCAGCAGAACAGGGGGAGAATCACCCCTCCACTTT. Its translation: CASRTGGESPLHF.

The chain employs TRBV10-3 and TRBJ2-1, with a possible D match to TRBD2 (7 bases). Trimming shortened V by 5 bases and J by 8 bases, and 19 bases separated the two germline ends. The length of the CDR3 is 15 residues. Per the germline V gene, CDR1 is ENHRY and CDR2 is SYGVKD. In DNA, the CDR3 is TGTGCCATCAGTCGGGGGGCTGGCCTCGGGGATGAGCAGTTCTTC. The encoded protein is CAISRGAGLGDEQFF.

The chain has TRBV5-1 and TRBJ2-1; 11 nucleotides align to TRBD2. Trimming took 6 bases from V and 1 from J; bases not matched to a gene: 6. This CDR3 region has 16 residues. Germline V gene sequence: CDR1 SGHRS, CDR2 YFSETQ. CDR3 in amino acids: CASNLAGGGSYNEQFF. The CDR3 DNA follows: TGCGCCAGCAACTTAGCGGGAGGGGGATCCTACAATGAGCAGTTCTTC.